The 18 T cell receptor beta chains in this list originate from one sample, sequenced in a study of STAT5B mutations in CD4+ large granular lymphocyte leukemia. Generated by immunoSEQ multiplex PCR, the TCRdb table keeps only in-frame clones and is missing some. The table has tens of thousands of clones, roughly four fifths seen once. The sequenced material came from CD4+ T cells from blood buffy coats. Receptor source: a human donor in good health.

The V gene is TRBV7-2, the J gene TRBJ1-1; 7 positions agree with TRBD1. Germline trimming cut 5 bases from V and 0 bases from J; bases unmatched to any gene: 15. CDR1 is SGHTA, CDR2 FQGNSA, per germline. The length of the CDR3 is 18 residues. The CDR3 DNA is TGTGCCAGCAGCCCGAAGTTGGACAGGAGATACCTGAACACTGAAGCTTTCTTT. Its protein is CASSPKLDRRYLNTEAFF.

The CDR3 DNA is TGTGCCAGCAGCTTGGAAGTTTACCTCAACAATGAGCAGTTCTTC. Its protein is CASSLEVYLNNEQFF. V is TRBV5-4 and J is TRBJ2-1; D unclear. With 0 bases removed from V and 5 bases from J, the gap between germline ends came to 12 bases. Germline V gives CDR1 SGHNT, CDR2 YYREEE (reference sequence). The CDR3 is made up of 15 amino acids.

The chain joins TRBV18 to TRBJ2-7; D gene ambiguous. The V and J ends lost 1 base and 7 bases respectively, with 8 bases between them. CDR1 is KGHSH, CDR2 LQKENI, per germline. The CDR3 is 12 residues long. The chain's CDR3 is CASSPRGGEQYF. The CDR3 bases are TGTGCCAGCTCACCACGGGGTGGGGAGCAGTACTTC.

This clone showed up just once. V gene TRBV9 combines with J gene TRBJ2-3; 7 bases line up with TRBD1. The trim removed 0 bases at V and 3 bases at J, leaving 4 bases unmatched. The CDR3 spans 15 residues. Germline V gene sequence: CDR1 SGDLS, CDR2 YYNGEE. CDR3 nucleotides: TGTGCCAGCAGCGTAGAGGGGGCGAGGACAGATACGCAGTATTTT. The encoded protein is CASSVEGARTDTQYF.

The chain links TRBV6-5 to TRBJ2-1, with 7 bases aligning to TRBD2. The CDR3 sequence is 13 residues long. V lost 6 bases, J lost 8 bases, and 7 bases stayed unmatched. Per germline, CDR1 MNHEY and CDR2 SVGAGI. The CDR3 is CASRERDPHEQFF. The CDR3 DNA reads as TGTGCCAGCAGAGAGCGGGACCCCCATGAGCAGTTCTTC.

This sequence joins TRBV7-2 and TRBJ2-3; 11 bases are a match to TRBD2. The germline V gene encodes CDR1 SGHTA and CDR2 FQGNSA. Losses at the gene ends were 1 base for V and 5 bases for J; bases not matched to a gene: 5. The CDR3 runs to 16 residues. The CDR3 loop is CASSLGPSGRRDTQYF. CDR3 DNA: TGTGCCAGCAGCTTAGGTCCTAGCGGGAGGCGAGATACGCAGTATTTT.

CDR3 coding DNA: TGTGCCAGTAGTCCCCTCCCAGGGGGCTCTCTAGAGACCCAGTACTTC. Translation: CASSPLPGGSLETQYF. The J gene is TRBJ2-5, the V gene TRBV19, with 8 bases lining up with TRBD1. The CDR3 consists of 16 residues. CDR1 LNHDA and CDR2 SQIVND come from the germline V gene (reference sequence). Unmatched junction bases numbered 12, after V lost 5 bases and J lost 4 bases. Full variable domain (missing parts from reference TRBV19 and TRBJ2-5): DGGITQSPKYLFRKEGQNVTLSCEQNLNHDAMYWYRQDPGQGLRLIYYSQIVNDFQKGDIAEGYSVSREKKESFPLTVTSAQKNPTAFYLCASSPLPGGSLETQYFGPGTRLLVL.

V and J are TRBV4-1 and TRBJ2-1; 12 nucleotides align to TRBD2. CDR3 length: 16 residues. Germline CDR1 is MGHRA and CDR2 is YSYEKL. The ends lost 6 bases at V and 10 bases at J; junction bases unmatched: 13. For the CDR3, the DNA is TGCGCCAGCAGACTAGCCGAGACTAGCGGGAGCAACGAGCAGTTCTTC. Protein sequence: CASRLAETSGSNEQFF.

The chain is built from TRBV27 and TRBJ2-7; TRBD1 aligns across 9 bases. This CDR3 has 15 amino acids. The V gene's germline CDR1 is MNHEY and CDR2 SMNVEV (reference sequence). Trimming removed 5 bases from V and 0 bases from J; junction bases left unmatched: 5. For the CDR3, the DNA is TGTGCCAGCAGTACCCCGACAGGGGGCTCCTACGAGCAGTACTTC. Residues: CASSTPTGGSYEQYF.

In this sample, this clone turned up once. The CDR3 sequence: CASSGGARGQPTYEQYF. The CDR3 DNA is TGTGCCAGCAGTGGGGGGGCTAGGGGACAGCCCACCTACGAGCAGTACTTC. The V gene is TRBV2, the J gene TRBJ2-7, with a possible D match to TRBD1 (7 bases). Trimming shortened V by 4 bases and J by 2 bases, and 21 bases separated the two germline ends. Looked up from germline, CDR1 is SNHLY and CDR2 is FYNNEI. The CDR3 is 17 amino acids.

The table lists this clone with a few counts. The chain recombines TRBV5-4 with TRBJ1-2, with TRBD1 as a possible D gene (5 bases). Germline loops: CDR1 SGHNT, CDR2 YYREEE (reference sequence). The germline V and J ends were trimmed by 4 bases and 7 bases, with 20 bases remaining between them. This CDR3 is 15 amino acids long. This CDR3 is CASSPGGGAQGGYTF. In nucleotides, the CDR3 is TGTGCCAGCAGCCCCGGAGGAGGGGCCCAGGGTGGCTACACCTTC.

CDR3 DNA sequence: TGTGCCAGCAGCTTAGGTCTGGTGGGGAACACTGAAGCTTTCTTT. Protein: CASSLGLVGNTEAFF. The chain employs TRBV7-2 and TRBJ1-1, with D unresolved. This CDR3 has 15 amino acids. The V end lost 1 base, the J end lost 1 base, and 10 bases lay between the germline ends. Germline loops: CDR1 SGHTA, CDR2 FQGNSA.

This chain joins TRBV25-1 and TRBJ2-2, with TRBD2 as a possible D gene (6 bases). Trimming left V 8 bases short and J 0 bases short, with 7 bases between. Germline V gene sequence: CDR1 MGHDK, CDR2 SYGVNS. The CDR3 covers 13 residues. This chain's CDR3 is CASSGANTGELFF. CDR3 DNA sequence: TGTGCCAGCTCGGGGGCGAACACCGGGGAGCTGTTTTTT.

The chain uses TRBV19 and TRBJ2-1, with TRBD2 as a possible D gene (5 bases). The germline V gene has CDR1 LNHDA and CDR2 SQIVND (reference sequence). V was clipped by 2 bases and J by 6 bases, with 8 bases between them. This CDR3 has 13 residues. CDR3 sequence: CASSITGINEQFF. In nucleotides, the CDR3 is TGTGCCAGTAGTATAACCGGGATCAATGAGCAGTTCTTC. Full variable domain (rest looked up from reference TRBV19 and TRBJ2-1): DGGITQSPKYLFRKEGQNVTLSCEQNLNHDAMYWYRQDPGQGLRLIYYSQIVNDFQKGDIAEGYSVSREKKESFPLTVTSAQKNPTAFYLCASSITGINEQFFGPGTRLTVL.

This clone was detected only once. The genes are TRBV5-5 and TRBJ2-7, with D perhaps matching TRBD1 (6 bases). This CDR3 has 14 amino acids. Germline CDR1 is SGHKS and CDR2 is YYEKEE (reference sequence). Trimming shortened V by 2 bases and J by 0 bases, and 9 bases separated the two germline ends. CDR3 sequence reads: CASSFYRDSYEQYF. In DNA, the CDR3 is TGTGCCAGCAGCTTTTACAGGGACTCCTACGAGCAGTACTTC.

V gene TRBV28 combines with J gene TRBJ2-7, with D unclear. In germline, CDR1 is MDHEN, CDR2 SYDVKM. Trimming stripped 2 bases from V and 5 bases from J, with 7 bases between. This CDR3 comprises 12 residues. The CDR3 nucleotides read TGTGCCAGCAGTTTAAGTACCCACGAGCAGTACTTC. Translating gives CASSLSTHEQYF. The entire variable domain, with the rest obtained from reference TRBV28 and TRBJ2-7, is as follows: DVKVTQSSRYLVKRTGEKVFLECVQDMDHENMFWYRQDPGLGLRLIYFSYDVKMKEKGDIPEGYSVSREKKERFSLILESASTNQTSMYLCASSLSTHEQYFGPGTRLTVT.

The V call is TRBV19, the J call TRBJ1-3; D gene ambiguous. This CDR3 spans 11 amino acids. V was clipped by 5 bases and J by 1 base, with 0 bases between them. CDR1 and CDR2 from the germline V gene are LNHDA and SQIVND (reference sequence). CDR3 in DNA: TGTGCCAGTAGTTCTGGAAACACCATATATTTT. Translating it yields CASSSGNTIYF.

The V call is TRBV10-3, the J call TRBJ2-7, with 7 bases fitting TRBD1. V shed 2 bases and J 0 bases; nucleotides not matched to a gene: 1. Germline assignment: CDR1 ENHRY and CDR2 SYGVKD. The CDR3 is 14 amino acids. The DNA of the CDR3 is TGTGCCATCAGTGAGGACAGGGACTCCTACGAGCAGTACTTC. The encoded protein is CAISEDRDSYEQYF.